The 28 T cell receptor beta chains given below trace back to one sample, sequenced in a study of monozygotic twins with cystic fibrosis. Profiling relied on immunoSEQ multiplex PCR, and the TCRdb table lists in-frame clones only, not all of them. This table has approximately 11,000 clones, 75% to 85% appearing once. Sequencing was done on a sample of blood. Every receptor here comes from a young man with cystic fibrosis.

The CDR3 region is CASRLQGGGNQPQHF. The CDR3 DNA follows: TGTGCCAGCAGACTACAGGGAGGTGGCAATCAGCCCCAGCATTTT. This chain links TRBV6-5 with TRBJ1-5, with D tentatively TRBD1 (6 bases). The CDR3 runs to 15 residues. Germline V gene data show CDR1 as MNHEY and CDR2 as SVGAGI. V gave up 6 bases and J gave up 2 bases, with 14 bases separating them.

The chain has TRBV7-2 and TRBJ1-3, with D tentatively TRBD1 (5 bases). The CDR3 extends over 15 amino acids. Looked up from germline, CDR1 is SGHTA and CDR2 is FQGNSA. The V and J ends lost 3 bases and 0 bases respectively, with 9 bases between them. CDR3 protein: CASSLGLSSGNTIYF. The CDR3 bases are TGTGCCAGCAGCTTGGGACTCAGCTCTGGAAACACCATATATTTT.

J is TRBJ2-3 and V is TRBV5-1, with 11 bases that match TRBD1. The CDR3 has 13 residues. Germline V gene data show CDR1 as SGHRS and CDR2 as YFSETQ. J gave up 3 bases and V 7 bases, and 1 base lay outside the gene matches. CDR3 sequence: CASGQGATDTQYF. In DNA form, the CDR3 reads TGCGCCAGCGGACAGGGGGCAACAGATACGCAGTATTTT.

This chain joins TRBV6-5 and TRBJ1-4; 7 bases agree with TRBD1. The length of the CDR3 is 16 residues. The J segment lost 5 bases and the V segment lost 4 bases, leaving 10 bases of the junction unmatched. In germline, CDR1 is MNHEY, CDR2 SVGAGI. CDR3 DNA sequence: TGTGCCAGCAGTTTTCCCAGGACAGGACAGAATGAAAAACTGTTTTTT. Translating gives CASSFPRTGQNEKLFF.

The chain has TRBV14 and TRBJ1-1; 7 bases match TRBD1. Germline trimming cut 0 bases from V and 5 bases from J; bases unmatched to any gene: 6. Germline V CDR1 and CDR2: SGHDN, FVKESK. The CDR3 is 15 residues long. CDR3 in DNA: TGTGCCAGCAGCCAAGATGAGGGGGCGAGGACTGAAGCTTTCTTT. This encodes CASSQDEGARTEAFF.

This clone showed up just a few times. V gene TRBV6-1 combines with J gene TRBJ1-2; no firm D call. The length of the CDR3 is 15 residues. V lost 2 bases, J lost 5 bases, and 15 bases lay in between. The germline CDR1 and CDR2 sequences are MNHNS and SASEGT. DNA of the CDR3: TGTGCCAGCAGTGAACAGCTTACCTCGAATTATGGCTACACCTTC. It specifies CASSEQLTSNYGYTF.

The chain is built from TRBV11-3 and TRBJ2-2; 10 nucleotides agree with TRBD2. Looked up from germline, CDR1 is SGHNT and CDR2 is YENEEA. Unmatched junction bases numbered 6, after V lost 5 bases and J lost 6 bases. The CDR3 runs to 15 residues. The CDR3, as DNA: TGTGCCAGCAGCCCCCCCGGGACTAGCGCCGGGGAGCTGTTTTTT. It codes for CASSPPGTSAGELFF.

This chain connects TRBV28 to TRBJ2-1; TRBD1 matches 8 bases. The V gene's germline CDR1 is MDHEN and CDR2 SYDVKM. V dropped 5 bases and J dropped 7; count of bases not matched to a gene: 4. The CDR3 length is 13 residues. The CDR3 nucleotides read TGTGCCAGCAGTGGCAGGGGGCCAAATGAGCAGTTCTTC. Its protein product is CASSGRGPNEQFF.

The genes are TRBV6-6 and TRBJ2-5, with 9 bases identical to TRBD2. Trimming at V came to 2 bases and at J to 1 base, leaving 5 bases not matched to a gene. Per the germline V gene, CDR1 is MNHNY and CDR2 is SVGAGI (reference sequence). The CDR3 totals 16 residues. Here the CDR3 DNA reads TGTGCCAGCAGTTACCGGGCTAGCGGGGTCCAAGAGACCCAGTACTTC. Its translation is CASSYRASGVQETQYF.

The chain is built from TRBV30 and TRBJ1-5; 7 positions match TRBD1. Germline trimming cut 3 bases from V and 9 bases from J; bases unmatched to any gene: 8. The CDR3 consists of 13 residues. Germline V gene lookup returns CDR1 GTSNPN and CDR2 SVGIG (reference sequence). The CDR3 coding sequence is TGTGCCTGGAGGAGGCAGGGGGTAGGGCCCCAGCATTTT. It yields the protein CAWRRQGVGPQHF.

This chain uses TRBV6-5 with TRBJ2-7; D gene unclear. Trimming stripped 0 bases from V and 0 bases from J, with 6 bases between. From germline, CDR1 is MNHEY and CDR2 SVGAGI. The CDR3 spans 14 residues. CDR3 sequence reads: CASSYSASSYEQYF. The CDR3 nucleotides read TGTGCCAGCAGTTACTCAGCTAGCTCCTACGAGCAGTACTTC.

The genes are TRBV6-1 and TRBJ1-4; a possible D gene is TRBD1 (6 bases). Germline lookup yields CDR1 MNHNS and CDR2 SASEGT. The CDR3 has 13 amino acids. Trimming took 8 bases from V and 8 from J, leaving 15 bases between them. The CDR3 sequence is CASALGGGEKLFF. CDR3 DNA: TGTGCCAGCGCTTTAGGGGGTGGAGAAAAACTGTTTTTT.

This clone has just one count. The chain recombines TRBV6-5 with TRBJ2-7, with 8 bases identical to TRBD1. Germline values: CDR1 MNHEY, CDR2 SVGAGI. CDR3 size: 15 residues. The V gene end was trimmed by 5 bases and the J gene end by 2 bases; junction bases not matched to a gene: 8. CDR3 loop: CASSPRTGPTYEQYF. The CDR3 DNA sequence: TGTGCCAGCAGTCCTCGGACAGGGCCGACCTACGAGCAGTACTTC.

V and J are TRBV5-4 and TRBJ2-5; 10 positions match TRBD2. The germline V gene encodes CDR1 SGHNT and CDR2 YYREEE (reference sequence). The CDR3 length is 16 residues. V shed 4 bases, J shed 2 bases, and the junction held 8 bases outside the gene matches. This CDR3 is CASSPRLAGDQETQYF. In nucleotides, the CDR3 is TGTGCCAGCAGCCCCCGGCTAGCGGGGGATCAAGAGACCCAGTACTTC.

This clone was detected only once. The chain carries TRBV5-6 and TRBJ1-4; D call uncertain. Germline CDR1 and CDR2: SGHDT and YYEEEE. Trimming cost V 0 bases and J 1 base, with 4 bases left between them. The CDR3 runs 14 residues. CDR3 nucleotides: TGTGCCAGCAGCTTGGTGGGAACTAATGAAAAACTGTTTTTT. It codes for CASSLVGTNEKLFF.

The chain links TRBV10-1 to TRBJ1-6; D might be TRBD1 (5 bases). The germline V and J ends were trimmed by 6 bases and 3 bases, with 12 bases remaining between them. The CDR3 covers 15 residues. The germline V gene encodes CDR1 WNHNN and CDR2 SYGVQD (reference sequence). The CDR3 region has the DNA TGCGCCAGCAGCCCGGGACTGAACTATAATTCACCCCTCCACTTT. Translation gives CASSPGLNYNSPLHF.

The chain couples TRBV5-1 to TRBJ2-1; D unclear. CDR1 is SGHRS and CDR2 is YFSETQ in the germline V gene. The length of the CDR3 is 15 residues. Trimming pared 5 bases from V and 0 bases from J, leaving 12 bases between. This chain's CDR3 is CASRPDTSSYNEQFF. CDR3 nucleotide sequence: TGCGCCAGCAGACCCGACACGAGCTCCTACAATGAGCAGTTCTTC.

This chain joins TRBV27 and TRBJ2-7; TRBD1 is a possible D gene (6 bases). This CDR3 contains 10 residues. In germline, CDR1 is MNHEY, CDR2 SMNVEV (reference sequence). The V and J ends lost 4 bases and 9 bases respectively, with 7 bases between them. The CDR3 DNA sequence: TGTGCCAGCAGTTCCAGGGGGCAGTACTTC. Translating gives CASSSRGQYF.

This chain joins TRBV11-2 and TRBJ1-4; tentatively, D is TRBD1 (5 bases). Germline lookup yields CDR1 SGHAT and CDR2 FQNNGV. The ends were cut back, 5 bases at V and 0 bases at J, with 13 bases in the middle. This CDR3 spans 16 amino acids. The CDR3 is CASSMGDYATNEKLFF. CDR3 coding DNA: TGTGCCAGCAGCATGGGGGACTACGCAACTAATGAAAAACTGTTTTTT.

The chain uses TRBV6-1 and TRBJ2-7, with D perhaps TRBD1 or TRBD2 (5 bases each). Germline CDR1 reads MNHNS; CDR2 reads SASEGT. The CDR3 runs 15 residues. The germline V and J ends were trimmed by 3 bases and 5 bases, with 17 bases remaining between them. The CDR3 protein is CASSERRGVFNEQYF. CDR3 in DNA: TGTGCCAGCAGTGAGCGGAGAGGGGTTTTCAACGAGCAGTACTTC.

The chain uses TRBV9 and TRBJ1-2; TRBD1 is a possible D gene (6 bases). The CDR3 sequence is 14 residues long. Germline V gene data show CDR1 as SGDLS and CDR2 as YYNGEE. Between the trimmed V and J ends, which lost 4 bases and 4 bases, there was a span of 14 bases. CDR3 amino acids: CASSPPGGLYGYTF. The CDR3 DNA sequence: TGTGCCAGCAGCCCACCTGGGGGGCTCTATGGCTACACCTTC.

V gene TRBV6-5 combines with J gene TRBJ2-6; no reliable D call. Germline V gene sequence: CDR1 MNHEY, CDR2 SVGAGI. This CDR3 is 12 amino acids long. V dropped 10 bases and J dropped 5 bases, with 9 bases sitting between them. The CDR3 reads CATPRWANVLTF. Here the CDR3 DNA reads TGTGCCACTCCCAGGTGGGCCAACGTCCTGACTTTC.

V and J are TRBV14 and TRBJ2-6; D call uncertain. Germline loops: CDR1 SGHDN, CDR2 FVKESK. Trimming left V 4 bases short and J 0 bases short, with 4 bases between. The length of the CDR3 is 14 residues. CDR3 region: CASSPVSGANVLTF. The CDR3 region has the DNA TGTGCCAGCAGCCCGGTCTCTGGGGCCAACGTCCTGACTTTC. The full variable domain, rest sourced from reference TRBV14 and TRBJ2-6, is EAGVTQFPSHSVIEKGQTVTLRCDPISGHDNLYWYRRVMGKEIKFLLHFVKESKQDESGMPNNRFLAERTGGTYSTLKVQPAELEDSGVYFCASSPVSGANVLTFGAGSRLTVL.

The rearrangement uses TRBV18 and TRBJ2-3; 8 nucleotides line up with TRBD2. This CDR3 region has 15 residues. The trim removed 4 bases at V and 1 base at J, leaving 4 bases unmatched. The germline gives CDR1 KGHSH, CDR2 LQKENI. The CDR3: CASSQAGDRTDTQYF. CDR3 nucleotide sequence: TGTGCCAGCTCACAAGCGGGAGACCGCACAGATACGCAGTATTTT. Filled out from reference TRBV18 and TRBJ2-3, the complete variable domain reads NAGVMQNPRHLVRRRGQEARLRCSPMKGHSHVYWYRQLPEEGLKFMVYLQKENIIDESGMPKERFSAEFPKEGPSILRIQQVVRGDSAAYFCASSQAGDRTDTQYFGPGTRLTVL.

The V and J genes are TRBV30 and TRBJ1-3; D remains unclear. Germline V CDR1 and CDR2: GTSNPN, SVGIG (reference sequence). V lost 1 base to trimming and J lost 2 bases, with 6 bases between them. The CDR3 runs to 13 residues. The CDR3, as DNA: TGTGCCTGGAGTGCCCGCCCTGGAAACACCATATATTTT. It encodes CAWSARPGNTIYF.

This chain links TRBV5-1 with TRBJ2-1; D perhaps matches TRBD1 (7 bases). The CDR3 has 11 amino acids. CDR1 is SGHRS and CDR2 is YFSETQ in the germline V gene. V was clipped by 5 bases and J by 10 bases, with 10 bases between them. CDR3 protein: CASSAGQEQFF. The CDR3 nucleotides read TGCGCCAGCAGTGCGGGACAGGAGCAGTTCTTC.

The gene calls are TRBV5-5 and TRBJ2-5; the match to TRBD1 covers 11 bases. After removal of 2 bases from V and 4 bases from J, the junction contained 4 bases not matched to a gene. This CDR3 is built from 15 residues. Germline CDR1 and CDR2: SGHKS and YYEKEE (reference sequence). CDR3 residues: CASSFAGQGGETQYF. For the CDR3, the DNA is TGTGCCAGCAGCTTTGCGGGACAGGGGGGAGAGACCCAGTACTTC. The complete variable domain, with remaining parts taken from reference TRBV5-5 and TRBJ2-5, reads DAGVTQSPTHLIKTRGQQVTLRCSPISGHKSVSWYQQVLGQGPQFIFQYYEKEERGRGNFPDRFSARQFPNYSSELNVNALLLGDSALYLCASSFAGQGGETQYFGPGTRLLVL.

V and J are TRBV15 and TRBJ1-2; no clear D gene. CDR1 is LNHNV and CDR2 is YYDKDF in the germline V gene (reference sequence). V was clipped by 4 bases and J by 9 bases, with 18 bases between them. This CDR3 is 14 amino acids long. Here the CDR3 reads CATSNPTEFGRYTF. CDR3 nucleotide sequence: TGTGCCACCAGCAACCCCACGGAATTTGGCCGCTACACCTTC.